Presented here are 31 T cell receptor beta chains from one specimen sequenced in a study of shared clonotypes between healthy human individuals. Produced via immunoSEQ multiplex PCR; TCRdb's table is partial and in-frame only. The sample has about 610,000 clones, roughly 97% seen once. The sequenced material came from naive CD4+ T cells sorted from blood. Subset: CD45RA+ positively selected. These receptors all stem from a woman younger than 45 in good health.

V usage is TRBV7-9 and J usage is TRBJ2-3; a possible D gene is TRBD2 (5 bases). The CDR3 has 16 residues. In germline, CDR1 is SEHNR, CDR2 FQNEAQ (reference sequence). Trimming stripped 3 bases from V and 4 bases from J, with 17 bases between. CDR3: CASSFLDSLGADTQYF. The CDR3 coding sequence is TGTGCCAGCAGCTTCTTGGACTCACTTGGTGCAGATACGCAGTATTTT.

J is TRBJ2-2 and V is TRBV15, with 8 nucleotides matching TRBD2. Germline assignment: CDR1 LNHNV and CDR2 YYDKDF (reference sequence). V shed 7 bases, J shed 3 bases, and the junction held 10 bases outside the gene matches. The CDR3 has 16 residues. The CDR3 loop reads CATKEQAGVYTGELFF. The CDR3 region has the DNA TGTGCCACCAAAGAGCAAGCGGGAGTGTACACCGGGGAGCTGTTTTTT.

The chain employs TRBV27 and TRBJ2-2; D not resolved. There are 13 residues in the CDR3. Per the germline V gene, CDR1 is MNHEY and CDR2 is SMNVEV (reference sequence). The V gene lost 5 bases and the J gene lost 9 bases, with 13 bases spanning the gap. CDR3 amino acids: CASSPNTRRELFF. The DNA of the CDR3 is TGTGCCAGCAGTCCCAATACCCGCAGGGAGCTGTTTTTT.

The CDR3 DNA sequence: TGTGCCAGCAGCTTAGGTTCTTCGGACAACCATCAGCCCCAGCATTTT. Its protein is CASSLGSSDNHQPQHF. The chain recombines TRBV7-8 with TRBJ1-5, with D maybe TRBD1 (5 bases). V lost 1 base and J lost 5, with 15 bases in between. The CDR3 length is 16 residues. Germline V gene data show CDR1 as SGHVS and CDR2 as FQNEAQ. Based on the CDR3 plus reference TRBV7-8 and TRBJ1-5, the full variable domain is GAGVSQSPRYKVAKRGQDVALRCDPISGHVSLFWYQQALGQGPEFLTYFQNEAQLDKSGLPSDRFFAERPEGSVSTLKIQRTQQEDSAVYLCASSLGSSDNHQPQHFGDGTRLSIL.

J is TRBJ1-6 and V is TRBV28, with a weak D call TRBD1 (6 bases). With 2 bases removed from V and 10 bases from J, the gap between germline ends came to 15 bases. Germline CDR1 and CDR2: MDHEN and SYDVKM. The CDR3 totals 15 residues. The CDR3 DNA reads TGTGCCAGCAGTTTAATGACAGGAGGGTACTCACCCCTCCACTTT. This codes for CASSLMTGGYSPLHF.

This clone has a single count. J is TRBJ2-7 and V is TRBV28; 8 positions agree with TRBD2. In germline, CDR1 is MDHEN, CDR2 SYDVKM. The trim removed 4 bases at V and 1 base at J, leaving 12 bases unmatched. The CDR3 runs to 17 residues. The CDR3 region is CASSSSPGLERSYEQYF. The CDR3 DNA sequence: TGTGCCAGCAGTTCAAGTCCGGGACTAGAGAGATCCTACGAGCAGTACTTC.

The rearrangement joins TRBV28 to TRBJ1-1, with unresolved D. CDR1 is MDHEN and CDR2 is SYDVKM in the germline V gene. The V end lost 5 bases, the J end lost 1 base, and 14 bases lay between the germline ends. The CDR3 contains 15 residues. The CDR3 sequence is CASSPWTDPNTEAFF. The CDR3 DNA is TGTGCCAGCAGTCCGTGGACGGATCCGAACACTGAAGCTTTCTTT.

The V and J genes are TRBV28 and TRBJ2-3; D is perhaps TRBD2 (6 bases). Looked up from germline, CDR1 is MDHEN and CDR2 is SYDVKM. Between the trimmed V and J ends, which lost 10 bases and 1 base, there was a span of 15 bases. The CDR3 covers 14 residues. This CDR3 reads CATRRGGGTDTQYF. DNA of the CDR3: TGTGCCACCAGGAGGGGCGGTGGCACAGATACGCAGTATTTT.

In its sample, this clone was seen once. The V and J genes are TRBV4-1 and TRBJ2-4; 9 bases match TRBD1. The CDR3 totals 14 residues. J was trimmed by 8 bases and V by 0 bases; bases with no gene match: 2. Germline V gene sequence: CDR1 MGHRA, CDR2 YSYEKL. CDR3 loop: CASSQDRQGDIQYF. The CDR3 DNA is TGCGCCAGCAGCCAAGATCGACAGGGGGACATTCAGTACTTC.

A note on this clone: No DNA is shown, since the ends of the CDR3 on it are uncertain; the CDR3 is the one TCRdb lists. The rearrangement joins TRBV28 to TRBJ1-2. The CDR3 is made up of 14 amino acids, end residues included. Germline-derived CDR1 and CDR2 are MDHEN and SYDVKM. The CDR3 loop is CASSSSGFSYGYTF.

The chain employs TRBV5-1 and TRBJ2-3; 7 bases match TRBD2. CDR1 is SGHRS and CDR2 is YFSETQ in the germline V gene. V dropped 6 bases and J dropped 0; count of bases not matched to a gene: 16. The CDR3 covers 18 residues. The CDR3 here is CASKPRQLLASSTDTQYF. The CDR3 DNA reads TGCGCCAGCAAACCCCGACAACTACTAGCGTCTAGCACAGATACGCAGTATTTT.

The chain carries TRBV29-1 and TRBJ1-3; D possibly corresponds to TRBD1 (5 bases). V was trimmed by 4 bases and J by 0 bases, leaving 10 bases between them. Germline V gene data show CDR1 as SQVTM and CDR2 as ANQGSEA. The CDR3 has 14 amino acids. The DNA of the CDR3 is TGCAGCGTTGCACAGGCCCACTCTGGAAACACCATATATTTT. It codes for CSVAQAHSGNTIYF.

The V call is TRBV4-1, the J call TRBJ1-3; 10 bases are a match to TRBD1. CDR1 is MGHRA and CDR2 is YSYEKL in the germline V gene. This CDR3 is built from 16 residues. Trimming took 4 bases from V and 3 from J; bases not matched to a gene: 6. The CDR3 here is CASSRSGQGFGNTIYF. The CDR3 DNA sequence: TGCGCCAGCAGCCGCTCGGGACAGGGGTTTGGAAACACCATATATTTT.

The J gene is TRBJ1-4, the V gene TRBV4-2; 7 nucleotides agree with TRBD1. CDR3 size: 16 residues. Germline V gene data show CDR1 as LGHNA and CDR2 as YNFKEQ. The ends lost 0 bases at V and 8 bases at J; junction bases unmatched: 9. CDR3 protein: CASSQELRQGGEKLFF. CDR3 nucleotides: TGTGCCAGCAGCCAAGAATTACGACAGGGTGGAGAAAAACTGTTTTTT.

The chain carries TRBV4-1 and TRBJ2-3; either TRBD1 or TRBD2 may fit D (5 bases each). The CDR3 contains 18 residues. The germline V gene has CDR1 MGHRA and CDR2 YSYEKL. V lost 3 bases, J lost 0 bases, and 19 bases lay in between. CDR3 loop: CASSHATTGTGSTDTQYF. CDR3 sequence (DNA): TGCGCCAGCAGCCATGCAACGACCGGGACCGGTAGCACAGATACGCAGTATTTT.

This sequence joins TRBV9 and TRBJ2-2; TRBD2 agrees at 9 bases. With V trimmed by 0 bases and J by 1 base, 1 base remained unmatched. The CDR3 runs 16 residues. Germline V lookup: CDR1 SGDLS, CDR2 YYNGEE. The CDR3 sequence is CASSVEAGGNTGELFF. DNA of the CDR3: TGTGCCAGCAGCGTAGAAGCGGGAGGGAACACCGGGGAGCTGTTTTTT.

The chain recombines TRBV12-5 with TRBJ2-5; 11 bases map to TRBD2. With V trimmed by 6 bases and J by 11 bases, 8 bases remained unmatched. This CDR3 comprises 13 residues. The germline CDR1 and CDR2 sequences are LGHNT and FRNRAP. CDR3: CASGGLAALPQYF. CDR3 sequence (DNA): TGTGCTAGTGGGGGACTAGCGGCCCTCCCGCAGTACTTC.

This clone was found once. The rearrangement links TRBV5-1 to TRBJ2-5; D perhaps matches TRBD1 (6 bases). V was clipped by 0 bases and J by 5 bases, with 14 bases between them. Germline V gives CDR1 SGHRS, CDR2 YFSETQ. This CDR3 region has 15 residues. The CDR3, as DNA: TGCGCCAGCAGCTTGGCGGGCAGGGGTTTGGAGACCCAGTACTTC. Amino acid sequence: CASSLAGRGLETQYF.

With respect to this clone: This specimen includes other DNA sequences encoding the same CDR3. The chain employs TRBV2 and TRBJ2-7, with D perhaps TRBD2 (5 bases). The CDR3 has 12 amino acids. Trimming pared 4 bases from V and 5 bases from J, leaving 9 bases between. Per germline, CDR1 SNHLY and CDR2 FYNNEI. The CDR3 bases are TGTGCCAGCAGTGCCACTAGTGACGAGCAGTACTTC. Translation: CASSATSDEQYF. Combining the CDR3 with reference TRBV2 and TRBJ2-7 gives the whole variable domain EPEVTQTPSHQVTQMGQEVILRCVPISNHLYFYWYRQILGQKVEFLVSFYNNEISEKSEIFDDQFSVERPDGSNFTLKIRSTKLEDSAMYFCASSATSDEQYFGPGTRLTVT.

The gene calls are TRBV18 and TRBJ2-7; unclear D gene. V was pared by 0 bases and J by 5 bases, with 8 bases between. The CDR3 has 13 amino acids. The germline V gene encodes CDR1 KGHSH and CDR2 LQKENI. DNA for the CDR3: TGTGCCAGCTCACCACCACCGCGCAACGAGCAGTACTTC. This gives the protein CASSPPPRNEQYF.

The chain carries TRBV10-2 and TRBJ1-1, with D unclear. The CDR3 has 16 residues. From germline, CDR1 is WSHSY and CDR2 SAAADI. Trimming took off 3 bases at V and 0 bases at J, with 14 bases between the two ends. The CDR3 region has the DNA TGCGCCAGCAGTGACAGTACTTCGTCCGTGAACACTGAAGCTTTCTTT. It codes for CASSDSTSSVNTEAFF.

The J gene is TRBJ1-2, the V gene TRBV25-1, with 8 bases lining up with TRBD1. Germline CDR1 reads MGHDK; CDR2 reads SYGVNS. Trimming cost V 2 bases and J 7 bases; bases outside gene matches: 3. The CDR3 spans 13 residues. CDR3 bases: TGTGCCAGCAGTGAACAGGGGGCTGGTGGCTACACCTTC. It codes for CASSEQGAGGYTF.

This chain connects TRBV19 to TRBJ1-4, with 8 bases fitting TRBD1. Germline CDR1 LNHDA, CDR2 SQIVND (reference sequence). The length of the CDR3 is 17 residues. The V gene end was trimmed by 4 bases and the J gene end by 6 bases; junction bases not matched to a gene: 13. The CDR3 loop is CASSTHPGTGGHEKLFF. Written as DNA, the CDR3 is TGTGCCAGTAGTACCCATCCCGGGACAGGAGGACATGAAAAACTGTTTTTT.

The chain recombines TRBV11-2 with TRBJ2-4; D may be TRBD2 (5 bases). CDR1 SGHAT and CDR2 FQNNGV come from the germline V gene. The CDR3 extends over 15 amino acids. V dropped 5 bases and J dropped 0 bases, with 11 bases sitting between them. The CDR3 reads CASSPSSGAKNIQYF. The CDR3 DNA reads as TGTGCCAGCAGCCCCTCCAGCGGAGCCAAAAACATTCAGTACTTC.

The V gene is TRBV19, the J gene TRBJ2-1; tentative D call: TRBD1 (5 bases). The V end was cut by 6 bases, the J end by 3 bases, with 12 bases between. The CDR3 is 14 amino acids. Per the germline V gene, CDR1 is LNHDA and CDR2 is SQIVND (reference sequence). The CDR3 region is CASRGVADYNEQFF. CDR3 nucleotide sequence: TGTGCCAGTAGAGGGGTAGCAGACTACAATGAGCAGTTCTTC. Full variable domain (rest looked up from reference TRBV19 and TRBJ2-1): DGGITQSPKYLFRKEGQNVTLSCEQNLNHDAMYWYRQDPGQGLRLIYYSQIVNDFQKGDIAEGYSVSREKKESFPLTVTSAQKNPTAFYLCASRGVADYNEQFFGPGTRLTVL.

This chain links TRBV9 with TRBJ2-1; 12 nucleotides line up with TRBD2. The V gene's germline CDR1 is SGDLS and CDR2 YYNGEE. V trimming: 3 bases; J trimming: 4 bases; junction bases outside the gene matches: 5. This CDR3 spans 16 amino acids. CDR3 bases: TGTGCCAGCAGCGCGCAGGGACTAGCGGGTTACAATGAGCAGTTCTTC. Encoded protein: CASSAQGLAGYNEQFF. Combining the CDR3 with reference TRBV9 and TRBJ2-1 gives the whole variable domain DSGVTQTPKHLITATGQRVTLRCSPRSGDLSVYWYQQSLDQGLQFLIQYYNGEERAKGNILERFSAQQFPDLHSELNLSSLELGDSALYFCASSAQGLAGYNEQFFGPGTRLTVL.

V usage is TRBV28 and J usage is TRBJ2-7; D gene ambiguous. In germline, CDR1 is MDHEN, CDR2 SYDVKM. Trimming took 5 bases from V and 0 from J, leaving 11 bases between them. The CDR3 is made up of 14 amino acids. Here the CDR3 reads CASSLALASYEQYF. In nucleotides, the CDR3 is TGTGCCAGCAGTCTGGCTTTGGCCTCCTACGAGCAGTACTTC. Complete variable domain (other parts from reference TRBV28 and TRBJ2-7): DVKVTQSSRYLVKRTGEKVFLECVQDMDHENMFWYRQDPGLGLRLIYFSYDVKMKEKGDIPEGYSVSREKKERFSLILESASTNQTSMYLCASSLALASYEQYFGPGTRLTVT.

The chain links TRBV5-6 to TRBJ2-7; D is ambiguous. CDR1 SGHDT and CDR2 YYEEEE come from the germline V gene. The CDR3 runs 13 residues. The V end lost 1 base, the J end lost 3 bases, and 8 bases lay between the germline ends. CDR3 in DNA: TGTGCCAGCAGCTTGCCTCCAGGCTACGAGCAGTACTTC. This encodes CASSLPPGYEQYF.

The chain joins TRBV28 to TRBJ2-1; 14 nucleotides align to TRBD2. The V gene end was trimmed by 3 bases and the J gene end by 5 bases; junction bases not matched to a gene: 9. The CDR3 spans 18 residues. Germline CDR1 and CDR2: MDHEN and SYDVKM. In DNA form, the CDR3 reads TGTGCCAGCAGTTTCCTAGGACTAGCGGGAGGCCCGAACAATGAGCAGTTCTTC. It codes for CASSFLGLAGGPNNEQFF.

This chain joins TRBV7-6 and TRBJ2-1; D is unresolved. The germline V gene has CDR1 SGHVS and CDR2 FNYEAQ. The germline V and J ends were trimmed by 5 bases and 6 bases, with 17 bases remaining between them. The CDR3 is made up of 15 amino acids. CDR3 sequence (DNA): TGTGCCAGCAGCCTCTACCCCCCAGTTCCCAATGAGCAGTTCTTC. It is translated as CASSLYPPVPNEQFF.

The count of this clone is one. CDR3 in DNA: TGCGCCAGCAGCTTTTTTGGTCCCCGGGGGCGTGAGGGCTACACCTTC. This codes for CASSFFGPRGREGYTF. V gene TRBV5-1 combines with J gene TRBJ1-2; possibly TRBD1 for D (6 bases). The CDR3 extends over 16 amino acids. The germline V and J ends were trimmed by 2 bases and 8 bases, with 22 bases remaining between them. Germline assignment: CDR1 SGHRS and CDR2 YFSETQ.